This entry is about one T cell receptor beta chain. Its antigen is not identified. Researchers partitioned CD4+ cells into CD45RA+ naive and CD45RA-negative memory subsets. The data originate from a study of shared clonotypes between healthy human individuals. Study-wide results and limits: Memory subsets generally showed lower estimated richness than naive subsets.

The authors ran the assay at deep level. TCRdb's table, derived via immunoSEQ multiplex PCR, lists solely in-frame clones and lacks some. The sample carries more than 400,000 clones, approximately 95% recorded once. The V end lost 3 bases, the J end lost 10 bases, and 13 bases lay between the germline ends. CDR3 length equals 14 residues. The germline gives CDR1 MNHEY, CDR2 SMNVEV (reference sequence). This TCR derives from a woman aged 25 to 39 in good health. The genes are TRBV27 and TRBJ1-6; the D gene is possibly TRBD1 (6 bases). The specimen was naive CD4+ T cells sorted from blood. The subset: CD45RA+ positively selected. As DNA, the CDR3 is TGTGCCAGCAGTTTGTCCACAGGGTTATCACCCCTCCACTTT. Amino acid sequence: CASSLSTGLSPLHF.